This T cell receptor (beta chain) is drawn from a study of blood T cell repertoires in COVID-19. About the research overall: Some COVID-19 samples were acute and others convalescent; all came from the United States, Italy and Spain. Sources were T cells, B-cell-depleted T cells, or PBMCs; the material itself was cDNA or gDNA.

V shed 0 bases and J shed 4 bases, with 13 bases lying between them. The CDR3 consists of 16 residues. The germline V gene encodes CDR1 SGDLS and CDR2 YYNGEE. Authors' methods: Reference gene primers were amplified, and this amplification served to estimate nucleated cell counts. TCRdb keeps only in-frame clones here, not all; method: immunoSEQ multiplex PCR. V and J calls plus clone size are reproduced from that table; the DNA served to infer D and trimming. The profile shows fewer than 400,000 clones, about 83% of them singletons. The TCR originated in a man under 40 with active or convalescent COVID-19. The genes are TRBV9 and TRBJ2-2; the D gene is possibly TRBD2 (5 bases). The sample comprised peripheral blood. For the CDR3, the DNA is TGTGCCAGCAGCGTAGGAAACCGGGCGGGCACCGGGGAGCTGTTTTTT. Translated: CASSVGNRAGTGELFF.